The rows below give T cell receptor beta chains drawn from one sample of a study of blood T cell repertoires in COVID-19. Clones were read by immunoSEQ multiplex PCR, and TCRdb kept only the in-frame ones, dropping some. The sample holds about 68,000 clones, around 91% seen once. The material sequenced was peripheral blood. Receptors originate from a man aged 45-65 years with COVID-19, enrolled during active disease. Both conserved end residues are part of each CDR3. A D gene is named only where the DNA matches it firmly. Only part of the rows carry a size: once, few, many, or a class if the clone is expanded.

TRBV12-3/TRBV12-4	.	.	TRBJ1-1	TGTGCCAGCATGTCAACACGGGGCACTGAAGCTTTCTTT	CASMSTRGTEAFF
TRBV9	.	TRBD2	TRBJ2-2	TGTGCCAGCAGCTGGGAGACTAGCGGGAGAAAAACCGGGGAGCTGTTTTTT	CASSWETSGRKTGELFF
TRBV7-7	.	TRBD2	TRBJ2-7	TGTGCTAGCAGCTTACTAGCGGGAGACTCCTACGAGCAGTACTTC	CASSLLAGDSYEQYF
TRBV18	.	TRBD1	TRBJ1-2	TGTGCCAGCTCACCACCGACAGGGGTTAACTACACCTTC	CASSPPTGVNYTF
TRBV19	.	.	TRBJ2-7	TGTGCCAGTAGTTTATCTGTTTTCGGCGGGTACGAGCAGTACTTC	CASSLSVFGGYEQYF
TRBV3-1/TRBV3-2	.	.	TRBJ2-5	TGTGCCAGCAGCCAATACGGTTCCGCACAGGGAAAAGAGACCCAGTACTTC	CASSQYGSAQGKETQYF
TRBV25-1	few	TRBD1	TRBJ1-1	TGTGCCAGCACCTGGAACAGGGGCACTGAAGCTTTCTTT	CASTWNRGTEAFF
TRBV7-2	.	.	TRBJ2-7	TGTGCCAGCAGCTTAGCCCCCGGGGAGTCATACGAGCAGTACTTC	CASSLAPGESYEQYF
TRBV19	.	.	TRBJ2-1	TGTGCCAGTAGTCACCCAGGGCCAGCGAGCAATGAGCAGTTCTTC	CASSHPGPASNEQFF
TRBV7-9	.	.	TRBJ2-1	TGTGCCAGCAGCAGCCTAGCGAGCTCCTACAATGAGCAGTTCTTC	CASSSLASSYNEQFF
TRBV28	.	TRBD1	TRBJ2-7	TGTGCCAGCAGCTCCCTAGGACAGGGGGCTCACGAGCAGTACTTC	CASSSLGQGAHEQYF
TRBV15	.	TRBD2	TRBJ2-5	TGTGCCACCAGCAGAGACTGGGTAGCGGGAGAGGAGACCCAGTACTTC	CATSRDWVAGEETQYF
TRBV15	.	TRBD1	TRBJ2-5	TGTGCCACCAGATCGACAGGGGGCCCACAAGAGACCCAGTACTTC	CATRSTGGPQETQYF
TRBV4-2	.	.	TRBJ2-7	TGTGCCAGCAGCCAAGATAACAACCGCGAGCAGTACTTC	CASSQDNNREQYF
TRBV21-1	.	.	TRBJ1-3	TGTGCCAGCAGCCGCGGGACAGCCGGAAACACCATATATTTT	CASSRGTAGNTIYF
TRBV6-2/TRBV6-3	.	TRBD1	TRBJ2-7	TGTGCCAGCAGTCGCCAGGGGGCGGTTATCTACGAGCAGTACTTC	CASSRQGAVIYEQYF
TRBV5-1	.	TRBD2	TRBJ2-7	TGCGCCAGCAGCTCACGGACTAGCGGTTTCTCCTACGAGCAGTACTTC	CASSSRTSGFSYEQYF
TRBV21-1	once	.	TRBJ1-5	TGTGCCAGCAGCAAAGGGACAGCGATCAATCAGCCCCAGCATTTT	CASSKGTAINQPQHF
TRBV3-1/TRBV3-2	.	.	TRBJ1-1	TGTGCCAGCAGCCAATTAAATGAAGCTTTCTTT	CASSQLNEAFF
TRBV12-5	.	TRBD1	TRBJ2-1	TGTGCTAGTGGTTCCGGACAGGGGGACTACAATGAGCAGTTCTTC	CASGSGQGDYNEQFF
TRBV6-1	.	.	TRBJ2-7	TGTGCCAGCAGTGAAACGGGCAGGGGATACTACGAGCAGTACTTC	CASSETGRGYYEQYF
TRBV6-5	.	.	TRBJ2-3	TGTGCCAGCAGCCCCGGGTCGCGAGATACGCAGTATTTT	CASSPGSRDTQYF
TRBV5-1	.	TRBD1	TRBJ1-2	TGCGCCAGCAGCCAAGAGACAGGGGGCATGAACTATGGCTACACCTTC	CASSQETGGMNYGYTF
TRBV27	.	TRBD1	TRBJ2-5	TGTGCCAGCAGTTATTTGGGAGACAGGGTAACGGAGACCCAGTACTTC	CASSYLGDRVTETQYF
TRBV6-5	.	.	TRBJ2-3	TGTGCCAGCTCGGGTTGGAACGGACAAGATACGCAGTATTTT	CASSGWNGQDTQYF
TRBV3-1/TRBV3-2	.	TRBD2	TRBJ2-6	TGTGCCAGCAGCCAAGGTCTGGGGCGGACTAGCGGGAGGGCCGCTGGGGCCAACGTCCTGACTTTC	CASSQGLGRTSGRAAGANVLTF
TRBV5-3	.	TRBD2	TRBJ2-3	TGTGCCAGAAGCTTGAAGGGACTAGCGGGAGTGACAGATACGCAGTATTTT	CARSLKGLAGVTDTQYF
TRBV5-1	.	TRBD2	TRBJ2-1	TGCGCCAGCAGCTTGAGGCCTAGCGGGAGGGAAAACATCTACAATGAGCAGTTCTTC	CASSLRPSGRENIYNEQFF
TRBV15	.	.	TRBJ2-5	TGTGCCACCAGCAGAGACAGGGTGAAGCAAGAGACCCAGTACTTC	CATSRDRVKQETQYF
TRBV6-2/TRBV6-3	.	TRBD1	TRBJ1-5	TGTGCCAGCAGTCGTCCCGGGACAGGGTTTTCTAGCAATCAGCCCCAGCATTTT	CASSRPGTGFSSNQPQHF